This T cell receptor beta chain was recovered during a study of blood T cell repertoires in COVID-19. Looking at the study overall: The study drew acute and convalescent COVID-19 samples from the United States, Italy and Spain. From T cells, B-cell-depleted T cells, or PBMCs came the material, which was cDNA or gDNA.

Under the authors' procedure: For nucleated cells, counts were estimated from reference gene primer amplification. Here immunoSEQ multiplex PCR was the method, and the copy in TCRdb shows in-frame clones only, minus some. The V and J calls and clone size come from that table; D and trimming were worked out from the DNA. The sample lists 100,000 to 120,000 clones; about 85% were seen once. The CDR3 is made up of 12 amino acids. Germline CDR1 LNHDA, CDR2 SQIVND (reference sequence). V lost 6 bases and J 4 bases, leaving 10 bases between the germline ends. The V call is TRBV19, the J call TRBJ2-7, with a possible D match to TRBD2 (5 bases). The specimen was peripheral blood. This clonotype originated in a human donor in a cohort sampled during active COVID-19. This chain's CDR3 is CASSTPGYEQYF. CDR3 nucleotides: TGTGCCAGTAGCACCCCGGGATACGAGCAGTACTTC.